The clone carrying this T cell receptor (beta chain) was detected only a few times. This sample was included in a study of blood T cells in healthy people across ages. Using a J-beta primer mix together with a sample-barcoded 5' primer, a second PCR was run for about 7 to 12 cycles. Using its own MiXCR run on the 5' RACE reads, TCRdb lists one record per CDR3 protein. There are over a million distinct CDR3 sequences in the sample; roughly 43% occur only once, and 4% lies in the top ten. CDR3 size: 15 residues. V trimming: 2 bases; J trimming: 5 bases; junction bases outside the gene matches: 4. CDR1 and CDR2 (germline): DFQATT, SNEGSKA (reference sequence).

The sample consisted of blood. The TCR originated in a young woman in good health. The chain is built from TRBV20-1 and TRBJ2-1; 12 bases match TRBD2. The CDR3 region has the DNA TGCAGTGCTAGAAGACTAGCGGGAGTAGACAATGAGCAGTTCTTC. Amino acid sequence: CSARRLAGVDNEQFF.